This T cell receptor beta chain was identified during a study of blood T cell repertoires in COVID-19. Study summary: Samples of COVID-19 (acute and convalescent) were obtained from the United States, Italy and Spain.

This clone was detected once. CDR1 and CDR2 from the germline V gene are MNHNY and SVGAGI (reference sequence). V lost 0 bases, J lost 8 bases, and 13 bases lay in between. The CDR3 is made up of 14 amino acids. Per the original data handling: By means of reference gene primer amplification, nucleated cell counts were estimated. Assay: immunoSEQ multiplex PCR; the TCRdb copy retains only in-frame clones and omits some. V and J calls and clone size come straight from that table; D and trimming were deduced from the DNA. The sample has roughly 77,000 clones, about 87% seen once. The sequenced material came from peripheral blood. The chain uses TRBV6-6 and TRBJ1-2; D is perhaps TRBD1 (6 bases). The receptor comes from a woman at least 80 years old with active COVID-19. The CDR3 is CASSYSAGVQGYTF. The CDR3 DNA reads TGTGCCAGCAGTTACTCGGCAGGGGTACAGGGCTACACCTTC.